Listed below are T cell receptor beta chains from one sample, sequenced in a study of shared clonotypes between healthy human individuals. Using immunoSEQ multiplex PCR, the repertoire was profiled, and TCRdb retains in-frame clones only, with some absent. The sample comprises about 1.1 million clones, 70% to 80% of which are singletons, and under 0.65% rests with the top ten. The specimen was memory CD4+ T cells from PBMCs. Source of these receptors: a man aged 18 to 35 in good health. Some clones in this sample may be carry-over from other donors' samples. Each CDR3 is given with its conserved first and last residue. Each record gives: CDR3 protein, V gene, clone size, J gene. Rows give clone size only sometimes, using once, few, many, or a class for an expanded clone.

CASSPGGAGTGELFF,TRBV11-3,NA,TRBJ2-2
CASSQEWTATDTQYF,TRBV4-3,NA,TRBJ2-3
CASTQQGPYNEQFF,TRBV5-1,once,TRBJ2-1
CASSARGQAETQYF,TRBV7-8,NA,TRBJ2-5
CASTPHSSAGVEQYF,TRBV28,NA,TRBJ2-7
CATSRELAGETQYF,TRBV15,NA,TRBJ2-5
CASSKGTATYEQYF,TRBV25-1,NA,TRBJ2-7
CASSYPTGGTSEQYF,TRBV6-6,NA,TRBJ2-7
CASSSDGNSNQPQHF,TRBV11-2,NA,TRBJ1-5
CASSRLPLNTEAFF,TRBV6-6,NA,TRBJ1-1
CASSHPGGDSSYNEQFF,TRBV4-1,NA,TRBJ2-1
CASSLGDQETQYF,TRBV7-3,NA,TRBJ2-5
CASAPRVQETQYF,TRBV18,NA,TRBJ2-5
CASSPTGTNTQYF,TRBV7-3,NA,TRBJ2-3
CASSWGTFNTGELFF,TRBV5-1,NA,TRBJ2-2
CAWSLGRAGETQYF,TRBV30,NA,TRBJ2-5
CASSPKPPGGGLHEQYF,TRBV7-6,NA,TRBJ2-7
CASSLLAETQYF,TRBV5-1,NA,TRBJ2-5
CASSSTDRAGNQYF,TRBV27,NA,TRBJ2-7
CASSYRGQPNQPQHF,TRBV6-5,NA,TRBJ1-5
CASSARGLTHVVSFTEAFF,TRBV7-6,NA,TRBJ1-1
CASSQTQGAGELFF,TRBV5-4,NA,TRBJ2-2
CASNDRVQPQHF,TRBV28,NA,TRBJ1-5
CASRYRLAGGYEQYF,TRBV6-5,NA,TRBJ2-7
CASSLRGDYGYTF,TRBV5-1,NA,TRBJ1-2
CASSLRGFGEQFF,TRBV5-6,NA,TRBJ2-1
CARSRRGEAQPQHF,TRBV5-3,NA,TRBJ1-5
CSVAGLGQGRRETQYF,TRBV29-1,NA,TRBJ2-5